The 24 T cell receptor beta chains below come from one sample, sequenced in a study of shared clonotypes between healthy human individuals. Only in-frame clones appear in the TCRdb table, and some are missing; sequencing was by immunoSEQ multiplex PCR. The sample includes about 490,000 clones, around 80% of them seen just once. Sequences were obtained from PBMCs. These receptors were taken from a woman aged 40 to 50 in good health. Some clones in this sample may be carry-over from other donors' samples.

This clone has only one observation. The chain has TRBV19 and TRBJ2-2; D is uncertain. The CDR3 is 16 amino acids. V was shortened by 1 base and J by 0 bases, with 9 bases between the two germline ends. Germline V gene lookup returns CDR1 LNHDA and CDR2 SQIVND (reference sequence). CDR3 DNA sequence: TGTGCCAGTAGTATAGCTCGATACGCGAACACCGGGGAGCTGTTTTTT. It translates to CASSIARYANTGELFF.

The rearrangement links TRBV27 to TRBJ1-4, with D perhaps matching TRBD1 (5 bases). Trimming cost V 2 bases and J 4 bases, with 14 bases left between them. The CDR3 spans 16 residues. CDR1 is MNHEY and CDR2 is SMNVEV in the germline V gene (reference sequence). The CDR3 DNA is TGTGCCAGCAGTTTAGGCCCAGGGCCAAATAATGAAAAACTGTTTTTT. The encoded protein is CASSLGPGPNNEKLFF.

This chain connects TRBV13 to TRBJ2-7, with 7 nucleotides matching TRBD2. The V and J ends lost 5 bases and 2 bases, in that order; junction bases with no gene match: 6. Looked up from germline, CDR1 is PRHDT and CDR2 is FYEKMQ (reference sequence). The CDR3 extends over 14 amino acids. The CDR3 loop is CASSRAGTTYEQYF. CDR3 in DNA: TGTGCCAGCAGCCGGGCAGGGACTACCTACGAGCAGTACTTC.

The chain couples TRBV9 to TRBJ1-4; 8 bases fit TRBD1. This CDR3 spans 16 amino acids. The V gene's germline CDR1 is SGDLS and CDR2 YYNGEE. The trim removed 2 bases at V and 5 bases at J, leaving 8 bases unmatched. The CDR3 nucleotides are TGTGCCAGCAGCGTCGATCAGGGGGCGCGGAATGAAAAACTGTTTTTT. It encodes CASSVDQGARNEKLFF.

V usage is TRBV5-1 and J usage is TRBJ2-5, with D tentatively TRBD1 (5 bases). The end of the DNA is better explained by TRBJ2-7, so the J call may be wrong. The CDR3 runs to 14 residues. CDR1 and CDR2 from the germline V gene are SGHRS and YFSETQ. The CDR3 here is CASSLVTKGYEQYF. The CDR3 DNA reads TGCGCCAGCAGCTTGGTAACGAAGGGGTACGAGCAGTACTTC.

This rearrangement joins TRBV28 to TRBJ2-1; D call uncertain. The ends were cut back, 2 bases at V and 0 bases at J, with 17 bases in the middle. The CDR3 covers 18 residues. From germline, CDR1 is MDHEN and CDR2 SYDVKM. CDR3 amino acids: CASSLRGSGPGSYNEQFF. As DNA, the CDR3 is TGTGCCAGCAGTTTACGAGGATCAGGACCCGGCTCCTACAATGAGCAGTTCTTC.

This clone was detected ten times or more. The CDR3 protein is CASSLESRTYEQYF. CDR3 in DNA: TGCGCCAGCAGCCTCGAGTCACGGACCTACGAGCAGTACTTC. The rearrangement uses TRBV5-1 and TRBJ2-7, with D hard to call. This CDR3 is 14 amino acids long. Trimming pared 4 bases from V and 2 bases from J, leaving 13 bases between. Germline CDR1 and CDR2: SGHRS and YFSETQ.

The rearrangement uses TRBV27 and TRBJ2-7; TRBD2 matches 7 bases. From germline, CDR1 is MNHEY and CDR2 SMNVEV (reference sequence). Trimming took 5 bases from V and 5 from J; bases not matched to a gene: 6. The CDR3 runs to 13 residues. CDR3 residues: CASSVSGTHEQYF. CDR3 in DNA: TGTGCCAGCAGTGTCAGCGGGACCCACGAGCAGTACTTC.

The chain links TRBV7-2 to TRBJ2-3; D might be TRBD2 (6 bases). V dropped 2 bases and J dropped 2 bases, with 11 bases sitting between them. The CDR3 is 15 amino acids. Germline values: CDR1 SGHTA, CDR2 FQGNSA. Here the CDR3 reads CASSLLGGATDTQYF. The CDR3, as DNA: TGTGCCAGCAGCTTATTGGGGGGTGCCACAGATACGCAGTATTTT.

This clone was counted once. The chain carries TRBV27 and TRBJ2-7, with 9 nucleotides matching TRBD2. Per the germline V gene, CDR1 is MNHEY and CDR2 is SMNVEV (reference sequence). The ends lost 8 bases at V and 2 bases at J; junction bases unmatched: 10. The CDR3 runs to 15 residues. The CDR3 sequence is CASYATAGGTYEQYF. CDR3 nucleotide sequence: TGTGCCAGCTATGCGACCGCGGGAGGGACCTACGAGCAGTACTTC.

The rearrangement uses TRBV5-5 and TRBJ1-5, with D possibly TRBD1 on 6 matching bases. Per the germline V gene, CDR1 is SGHKS and CDR2 is YYEKEE (reference sequence). V lost 4 bases and J lost 5, with 10 bases in between. CDR3 length equals 13 residues. The CDR3 bases are TGTGCCAGCAGCCCGGACAGTTATCAGCCCCAGCATTTT. The encoded protein is CASSPDSYQPQHF.

The V call is TRBV4-1, the J call TRBJ2-5, with D perhaps matching TRBD2 (6 bases). The CDR3 totals 15 residues. V was pared by 2 bases and J by 0 bases, with 10 bases between. CDR1 MGHRA and CDR2 YSYEKL come from the germline V gene. The CDR3 loop reads CASSQLTGDQETQYF. Here the CDR3 DNA reads TGCGCCAGCAGCCAACTCACGGGGGACCAAGAGACCCAGTACTTC.

The gene calls are TRBV18 and TRBJ2-1, with unresolved D. CDR3 length: 14 residues. Germline CDR1 and CDR2: KGHSH and LQKENI. V was trimmed by 5 bases and J by 0 bases, leaving 8 bases between them. The CDR3, as DNA: TGTGCCAGCTCAACCGATAGCTCCTACAATGAGCAGTTCTTC. Residues: CASSTDSSYNEQFF. Full variable domain (remainder filled in from reference TRBV18 and TRBJ2-1): NAGVMQNPRHLVRRRGQEARLRCSPMKGHSHVYWYRQLPEEGLKFMVYLQKENIIDESGMPKERFSAEFPKEGPSILRIQQVVRGDSAAYFCASSTDSSYNEQFFGPGTRLTVL.

The V gene is TRBV9, the J gene TRBJ2-5, with 8 bases that match TRBD1. The CDR3 has 17 residues. The germline V gene has CDR1 SGDLS and CDR2 YYNGEE. With 2 bases clipped from V and 4 bases from J, the junction kept 13 bases outside the gene matches. The CDR3 spells CASSVSSSPGGIETQYF. The CDR3 DNA reads as TGTGCCAGCAGCGTCAGTAGTAGTCCAGGGGGCATAGAGACCCAGTACTTC.

The chain uses TRBV28 and TRBJ1-2; TRBD1 matches at 8 bases. Trimming removed 4 bases from V and 0 bases from J; junction bases left unmatched: 13. This CDR3 comprises 18 residues. The germline CDR1 and CDR2 sequences are MDHEN and SYDVKM. In nucleotides, the CDR3 is TGTGCCAGCAGTTGGGGACAGGTTAACCTCTTGGCTAACTATGGCTACACCTTC. Protein sequence: CASSWGQVNLLANYGYTF.

On this clone: A much larger clone sits a single nucleotide away, making a read error possible. The genes are TRBV11-2 and TRBJ1-6; 7 bases line up with TRBD1. Germline lookup yields CDR1 SGHAT and CDR2 FQNNGV. The CDR3 loop spans 15 amino acids. V was clipped by 3 bases and J by 6 bases; unmatched bases: 5. The chain's CDR3 is CASSLGGQCNSPLHF. DNA for the CDR3: TGTGCCAGCAGCTTGGGGGGACAGTGTAATTCACCCCTCCACTTT. The full variable domain, with the rest looked up from reference TRBV11-2 and TRBJ1-6, is EAGVAQSPRYKIIEKRQSVAFWCNPISGHATLYWYQQILGQGPKLLIQFQNNGVVDDSQLPKDRFSAERLKGVDSTLKIQPAKLEDSAVYLCASSLGGQCNSPLHFGNGTRLTVT.

The chain is built from TRBV5-1 and TRBJ2-3, with D tentatively TRBD1 (5 bases). This CDR3 region has 14 residues. V shed 4 bases and J shed 3 bases, with 12 bases lying between them. Germline-derived CDR1 and CDR2 are SGHRS and YFSETQ. CDR3 sequence: CASSTRQPTDTQYF. In DNA form, the CDR3 reads TGCGCCAGCAGCACCAGACAGCCAACAGATACGCAGTATTTT.

This chain uses TRBV11-2 with TRBJ2-7; D not certain. The germline V and J ends were trimmed by 11 bases and 5 bases, with 13 bases remaining between them. Germline V gene sequence: CDR1 SGHAT, CDR2 FQNNGV. The CDR3 runs 11 residues. CDR3: CAPNPSDEQYF. The CDR3 bases are TGTGCCCCCAACCCGTCCGACGAGCAGTACTTC. The full variable domain, rest sourced from reference TRBV11-2 and TRBJ2-7, is EAGVAQSPRYKIIEKRQSVAFWCNPISGHATLYWYQQILGQGPKLLIQFQNNGVVDDSQLPKDRFSAERLKGVDSTLKIQPAKLEDSAVYLCAPNPSDEQYFGPGTRLTVT.

This clone was seen a few times. The chain joins TRBV29-1 to TRBJ1-4, with D tentatively TRBD1 (5 bases). CDR1 and CDR2 from the germline V gene are SQVTM and ANQGSEA. The V and J ends lost 5 bases and 8 bases respectively, with 15 bases between them. CDR3 length: 13 residues. The CDR3 here is CSVPELGGEKLFF. The CDR3 DNA follows: TGCAGCGTTCCAGAGCTCGGGGGAGAAAAACTGTTTTTT.

This clone was seen ten or more times. The V and J genes are TRBV19 and TRBJ1-5; 11 bases match TRBD1. The CDR3 sequence is 17 residues long. Unmatched junction bases numbered 5, after V lost 4 bases and J lost 0 bases. Germline lookup yields CDR1 LNHDA and CDR2 SQIVND (reference sequence). In DNA form, the CDR3 reads TGTGCCAGTAGTACCCGGACAGGGGGCTATAGCAATCAGCCCCAGCATTTT. Encoded protein: CASSTRTGGYSNQPQHF.

This clone was seen more than once but under ten times. The chain has TRBV19 and TRBJ2-3, with D perhaps assigned TRBD1 or TRBD2 (6 bases each). Germline CDR1 is LNHDA and CDR2 is SQIVND (reference sequence). With 6 bases removed from V and 4 bases from J, the gap between germline ends came to 11 bases. CDR3 size: 13 residues. CDR3 in amino acids: CASSVGGPDTQYF. For the CDR3, the DNA is TGTGCCAGTAGCGTCGGGGGCCCAGATACGCAGTATTTT.

The chain has TRBV4-3 and TRBJ1-4; D gene uncertain. V was cut by 4 bases and J by 4 bases, with 13 bases left in between. This CDR3 has 15 residues. Per the germline V gene, CDR1 is LGHNA and CDR2 is YSLEER. The CDR3 sequence is CASSPQVSLNEKLFF. In DNA form, the CDR3 reads TGCGCCAGCAGCCCCCAGGTGTCCCTTAATGAAAAACTGTTTTTT.

V is TRBV5-4 and J is TRBJ1-2; 7 bases align to TRBD1. Germline CDR1 reads SGHNT; CDR2 reads YYREEE (reference sequence). There are 15 residues in the CDR3. The V and J ends lost 4 bases and 2 bases, in that order; junction bases with no gene match: 8. The CDR3 sequence is CASSAGQVSNYGYTF. The DNA for the CDR3 is TGTGCCAGCAGCGCCGGACAGGTCTCAAACTATGGCTACACCTTC.

The chain joins TRBV7-9 to TRBJ2-1, with 7 bases that match TRBD1. Germline loops: CDR1 SEHNR, CDR2 FQNEAQ (reference sequence). V gave up 3 bases and J gave up 9 bases; unmatched junction bases: 8. There are 14 residues in the CDR3. The CDR3 region has the DNA TGTGCCAGCAGCTTGCCACGGGACAGAGCTGAGCAGTTCTTC. Its translation is CASSLPRDRAEQFF.